These T cell receptor beta chains were read from a single sample in a study of blood T cell repertoires in COVID-19. Some clones are missing from TCRdb's copy, which holds only in-frame ones; the method was immunoSEQ multiplex PCR. This table holds more than 100,000 clones, around nine tenths found once. Sequencing was done on a sample of peripheral blood. All receptors come from a man aged 65-85 years with active COVID-19. Both conserved end residues are part of each CDR3. A D gene is named only where the DNA matches it firmly. Part of the rows lack a size; the others show once, few, many or a class for expanded clones.

CASSLGGRLGNEQFF	TGCGCCAGCAGCTTGGGCGGGAGGCTGGGGAATGAGCAGTTCTTC	-	TRBV5-1	TRBJ2-1	TRBD2
CASIKGGEDEKLFF	TGTGCCAGCATTAAAGGAGGGGAGGATGAAAAACTGTTTTTT	-	TRBV6-5	TRBJ1-4	-
CASRTAVSFEQFF	TGTGCCAGCAGGACAGCTGTATCCTTTGAGCAGTTCTTC	-	TRBV6-5	TRBJ2-1	-
CASSPARDRGAYGYTF	TGTGCCAGCAGCCCGGCCAGGGACAGGGGAGCCTATGGCTACACCTTC	-	TRBV27	TRBJ1-2	TRBD1
CSASGLAEAFF	TGCAGTGCTTCCGGACTTGCTGAAGCTTTCTTT	-	TRBV20-1	TRBJ1-1	-
CASSPGHGRGYTF	TGTGCCAGCAGCCCGGGACACGGGCGGGGCTACACCTTC	-	TRBV12-3/TRBV12-4	TRBJ1-2	-
CASSLAFQGGNEQFF	TGCGCCAGCAGCTTGGCGTTTCAGGGTGGCAATGAGCAGTTCTTC	-	TRBV5-1	TRBJ2-1	-
CASSLFGTGVNEQYF	TGTGCCAGCAGTTTATTCGGGACAGGGGTCAACGAGCAGTACTTC	-	TRBV28	TRBJ2-7	TRBD1
CASSSPDGRTRSYEQYF	TGCGCCAGCAGCTCCCCCGACGGGAGAACCCGCTCCTACGAGCAGTACTTC	once	TRBV5-1	TRBJ2-7	-
CASKLDGAGGREQYF	TGCGCCAGCAAATTGGATGGGGCAGGGGGTCGAGAGCAGTACTTC	-	TRBV5-1	TRBJ2-7	TRBD1
CASSDGVSPQHF	TGTGCCAGCAGCGACGGGGTTTCGCCCCAGCATTTT	once	TRBV28	TRBJ1-5	-
CASSAEDRGVGGYTF	TGCGCCAGCAGCGCGGAAGACAGGGGTGTAGGTGGCTACACCTTC	-	TRBV5-1	TRBJ1-2	TRBD1
CASRRDSLNTEAFF	TGCGCCAGCAGAAGGGACAGTTTGAACACTGAAGCTTTCTTT	-	TRBV10-1	TRBJ1-1	TRBD1
CASSYNDGVAYEQYF	TGTGCCAGCAGTTACAATGACGGAGTGGCCTACGAGCAGTACTTC	once	TRBV6-6	TRBJ2-7	-
CSASYYAGGQYEQYF	TGCAGTGCTAGTTATTACGCGGGAGGACAGTACGAGCAGTACTTC	-	TRBV20-1	TRBJ2-7	TRBD2
CASGYGRGSYGYTF	TGTGCCAGCGGTTATGGTAGGGGCTCCTATGGCTACACCTTC	-	TRBV28	TRBJ1-2	-
CASSLPGGPPYEQYF	TGTGCCAGCAGTCTCCCAGGGGGACCCCCCTACGAGCAGTACTTC	few	TRBV28	TRBJ2-7	TRBD1
CASSRQTNEKLFF	TGTGCCAGCAGCCGGCAAACCAATGAAAAACTGTTTTTT	-	TRBV14	TRBJ1-4	-
CASRSGSGNEKLFF	TGTGCCAGCAGAAGCGGATCGGGAAATGAAAAACTGTTTTTT	-	TRBV6-5	TRBJ1-4	-
CASSFGQHTEAFF	TGTGCCAGCAGTTTCGGACAACACACTGAAGCTTTCTTT	-	TRBV6-5	TRBJ1-1	-
CASSPEGGRVGEKLFF	TGTGCCAGCAGCCCCGAAGGGGGCAGGGTCGGTGAAAAACTGTTTTTT	-	TRBV11-2	TRBJ1-4	TRBD1
CASSFLAGGGNEQFF	TGCGCCAGCAGCTTCCTAGCGGGAGGGGGCAATGAGCAGTTCTTC	-	TRBV5-1	TRBJ2-1	TRBD2
CASSGQGRNYGYTF	TGTGCCAGCAGCGGACAGGGGAGGAACTATGGCTACACCTTC	-	TRBV28	TRBJ1-2	TRBD1
CASSPLGVGDTEAFF	TGTGCCAGCTCACCGTTAGGGGTTGGGGACACTGAAGCTTTCTTT	-	TRBV18	TRBJ1-1	-
CASSLSTGNYEQYF	TGCGCCAGCAGCTTGTCCACAGGGAACTACGAGCAGTACTTC	-	TRBV5-1	TRBJ2-7	-
CASRKDRVHPLHF	TGTGCCAGCAGGAAGGACAGGGTCCATCCCCTCCACTTT	-	TRBV28	TRBJ1-6	TRBD1
CASRTRTSAADTQYF	TGTGCCAGCAGGACCCGGACTAGCGCTGCAGATACGCAGTATTTT	-	TRBV2	TRBJ2-3	TRBD2
CASSPYGQSTDTQYF	TGTGCCAGCTCACCATATGGGCAAAGCACAGATACGCAGTATTTT	-	TRBV18	TRBJ2-3	-
CASTPGLAGVREQYF	TGTGCCAGCACCCCGGGACTAGCGGGAGTCCGTGAGCAGTACTTC	once	TRBV5-5	TRBJ2-7	TRBD2
CSASVSGTSYEQYF	TGCAGTGCTAGTGTTTCAGGAACCTCCTACGAGCAGTACTTC	-	TRBV20-1	TRBJ2-7	-
CASSLRAGVLETQYF	TGTGCCAGCAGTTTAAGAGCGGGAGTGTTGGAGACCCAGTACTTC	-	TRBV27	TRBJ2-5	TRBD2
CASSGATGPRYEQYF	TGCGCCAGCAGCGGAGCTACAGGCCCCCGGTACGAGCAGTACTTC	-	TRBV5-1	TRBJ2-7	-